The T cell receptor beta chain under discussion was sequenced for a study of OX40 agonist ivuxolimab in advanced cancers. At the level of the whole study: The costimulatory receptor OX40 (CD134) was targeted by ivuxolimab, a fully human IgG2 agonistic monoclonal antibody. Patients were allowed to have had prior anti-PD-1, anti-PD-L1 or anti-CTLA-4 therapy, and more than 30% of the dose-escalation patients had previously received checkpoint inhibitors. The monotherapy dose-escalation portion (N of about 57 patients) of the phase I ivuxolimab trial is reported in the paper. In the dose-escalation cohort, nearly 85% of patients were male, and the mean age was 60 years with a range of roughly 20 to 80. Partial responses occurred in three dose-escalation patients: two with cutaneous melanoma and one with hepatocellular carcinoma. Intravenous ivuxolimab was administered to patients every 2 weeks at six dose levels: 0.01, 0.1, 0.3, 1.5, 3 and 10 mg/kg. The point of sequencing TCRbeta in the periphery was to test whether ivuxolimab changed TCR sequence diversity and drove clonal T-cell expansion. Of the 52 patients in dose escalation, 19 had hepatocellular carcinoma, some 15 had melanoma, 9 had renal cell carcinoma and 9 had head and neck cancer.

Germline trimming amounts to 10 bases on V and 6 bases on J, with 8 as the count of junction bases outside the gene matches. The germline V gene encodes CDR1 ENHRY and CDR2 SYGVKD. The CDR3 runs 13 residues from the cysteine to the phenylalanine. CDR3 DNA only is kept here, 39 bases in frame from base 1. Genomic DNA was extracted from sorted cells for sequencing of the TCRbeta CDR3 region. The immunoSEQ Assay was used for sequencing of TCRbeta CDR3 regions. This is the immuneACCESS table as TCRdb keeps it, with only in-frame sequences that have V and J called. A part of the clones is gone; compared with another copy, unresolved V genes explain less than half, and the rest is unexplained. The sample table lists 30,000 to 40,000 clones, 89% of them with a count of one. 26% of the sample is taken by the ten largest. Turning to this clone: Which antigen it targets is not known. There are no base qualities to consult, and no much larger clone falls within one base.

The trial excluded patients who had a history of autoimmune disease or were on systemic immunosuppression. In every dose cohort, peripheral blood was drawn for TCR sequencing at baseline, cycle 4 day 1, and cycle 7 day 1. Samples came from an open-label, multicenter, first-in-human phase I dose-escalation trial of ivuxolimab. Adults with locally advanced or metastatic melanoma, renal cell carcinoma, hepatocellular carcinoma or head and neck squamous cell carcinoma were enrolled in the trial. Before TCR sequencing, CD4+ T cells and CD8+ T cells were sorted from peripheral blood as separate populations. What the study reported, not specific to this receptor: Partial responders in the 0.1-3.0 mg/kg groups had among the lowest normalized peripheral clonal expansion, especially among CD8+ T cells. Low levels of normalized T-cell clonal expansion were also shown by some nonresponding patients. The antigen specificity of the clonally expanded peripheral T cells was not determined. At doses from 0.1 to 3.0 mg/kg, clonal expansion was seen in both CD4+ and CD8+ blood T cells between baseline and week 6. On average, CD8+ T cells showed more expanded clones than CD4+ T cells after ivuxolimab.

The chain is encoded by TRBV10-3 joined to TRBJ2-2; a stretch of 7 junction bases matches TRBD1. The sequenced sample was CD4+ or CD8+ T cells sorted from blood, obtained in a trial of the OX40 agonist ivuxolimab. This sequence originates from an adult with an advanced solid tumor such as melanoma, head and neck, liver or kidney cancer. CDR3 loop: CATNRGWPGELFF. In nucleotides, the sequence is TGTGCCACCAACAGGGGTTGGCCCGGGGAGCTGTTTTTT.